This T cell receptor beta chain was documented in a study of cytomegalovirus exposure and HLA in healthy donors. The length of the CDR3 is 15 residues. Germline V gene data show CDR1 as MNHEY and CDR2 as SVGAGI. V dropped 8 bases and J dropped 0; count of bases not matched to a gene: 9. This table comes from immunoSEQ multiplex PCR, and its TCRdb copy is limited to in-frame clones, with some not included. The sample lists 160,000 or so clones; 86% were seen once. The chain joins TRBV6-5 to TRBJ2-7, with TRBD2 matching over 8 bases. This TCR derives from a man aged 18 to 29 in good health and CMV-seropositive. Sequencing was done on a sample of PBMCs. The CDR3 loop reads CASAHGTRGSYEQYF. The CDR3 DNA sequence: TGTGCCAGCGCCCACGGGACTAGGGGCTCCTACGAGCAGTACTTC.